This TCR beta chain was sequenced during a study of cytomegalovirus exposure and HLA in healthy donors. Germline values: CDR1 MNHEY, CDR2 SVGAGI. The CDR3 has 11 residues. With respect to this clone: Antigen specificity is unknown. The junction departs from the called germline gene at one end, perhaps through a read error.

Study-wide results and limits: With further analysis later on, most CMV-associated TCR beta chains appeared HLA-restricted. A later analysis found common viral pathogens apparently linked to several of the most significant clusters. While the bulk of TCR sequences proved rare, some public TCRs turned up in many donors.

13 Jbeta primers and 60 Vbeta primers were used for the PCR. The repertoire was sequenced with immunoSEQ multiplex PCR; TCRdb's copy has only in-frame clones and lacks some. The sample includes 200,000 or so clones, around 77% of them seen just once. Sequenced input: PBMCs. The chain links TRBV6-5 to TRBJ1-2; D is undetermined. This TCR came from a woman in her twenties or thirties in good health and CMV-seronegative. CDR3: CASRTTNGYPF. DNA of the CDR3: TGTGCCAGCAGGACGACAAATGGCTACCCCTTC.